Listed below are T cell receptor beta chains from one sample, sequenced in a study of T-cell reconstitution after alpha-beta-depleted transplantation in children. A single record per CDR3 protein comes from TCRdb applying MiXCR to the PCR reads. The sample consists of about 460,000 distinct CDR3 sequences, around 12% of them appearing once. The sequenced sample was PBMCs from the stem cell graft donor, obtained from the stem cell graft. The receptors shown here come from a human donor who donated a stem cell graft to a child with combined immunodeficiency. Both conserved end residues are part of each CDR3. The D gene is left open where the match is weak. Clone size is stated in some rows and not others, as once, few, many or a class when expanded.

v_call	d_call	clone_size	j_call	cdr3_nt	cdr3_aa
TRBV7-8	TRBD2	-	TRBJ2-5	TGTGCCAGCAGCTTAGCAAGCCTAGCGGCAATTCCGTGGATGGAGACCCAGTACTTC	CASSLASLAAIPWMETQYF
TRBV12-3/TRBV12-4	-	many	TRBJ2-7	TGTGCCAGCAGTTTACGGCGGCCTGGGATCGAGCAGTACTTC	CASSLRRPGIEQYF
TRBV21-1	-	few	TRBJ2-7	TGTGCCAGCAGCAGCTGGGGCTTCTCCTACGAGCAGTACTTC	CASSSWGFSYEQYF
TRBV4-3	TRBD1	-	TRBJ2-2	TGCGCCAGCAGCCTGGACAGGAGTAACACCGGGGAGCTGTTTTTT	CASSLDRSNTGELFF
TRBV12-3/TRBV12-4	-	-	TRBJ2-1	TGTGCCAGCACCATCCGGGACTCCCACAATGAGCAGTTCTTC	CASTIRDSHNEQFF
TRBV2	-	many	TRBJ2-1	TGTGCCAGCAGTGATAGACTGCACAATGAGCAGTTCTTC	CASSDRLHNEQFF
TRBV27	-	-	TRBJ1-1	TGTGCCAGCAGTTTAATCTTGTCAGGGCCTGAAGCTTTCTTT	CASSLILSGPEAFF
TRBV20-1	-	-	TRBJ2-3	TGCAGTGCCGCGGAACCTAGCACAGATACGCAGTATTTT	CSAAEPSTDTQYF
TRBV3-1	TRBD2	few	TRBJ2-1	TGTGCCAGCAGCACCTTGGCGGGGGGGCTTGGGATCTTCTACAATGAGCAGTTCTTC	CASSTLAGGLGIFYNEQFF
TRBV6-2/TRBV6-3	-	-	TRBJ2-6	TGTGCCAGCAGTTACCGGGGGGCGCCGGGGGCCAACGTCCTGACTTTC	CASSYRGAPGANVLTF
TRBV9	TRBD2	many	TRBJ2-1	TGTGCCAGCAGCGTATCCCCGACTAGCGGGGGGGCCAATGAGCAGTTCTTC	CASSVSPTSGGANEQFF
TRBV7-8	-	-	TRBJ2-5	TGTGCCAGCAGCCTAAGGCACTGGCAAGAGACCCAGTACTTC	CASSLRHWQETQYF
TRBV7-2	TRBD1	few	TRBJ2-7	TGTGCCAGCAGCTTCGGGACAGTTGCCTACGAGCAGTACTTC	CASSFGTVAYEQYF
TRBV6-1	-	-	TRBJ2-3	TGTGCCAGCAGTGATCCCCCCACAGATACGCAGTATTTT	CASSDPPTDTQYF
TRBV6-1	-	many	TRBJ1-6	TGTGCCAGCGGAGGTCGCTCCTATAATTCACCCCTCCACTTT	CASGGRSYNSPLHF
TRBV6-5	-	many	TRBJ1-2	TGTGCCAGCACCTGGATGGGGGGCGAAACGAACTATGGCTACACCTTC	CASTWMGGETNYGYTF
TRBV28	-	many	TRBJ1-2	TGTGCCAGTAACCGAGGGGGGGGCCGGATTAACTATGGCTACACCTTC	CASNRGGGRINYGYTF